The 32 T cell receptor beta chains in this list originate from one sample, sequenced in a study of shared clonotypes between healthy human individuals. Naive CD8 cells comprised CD45RO-negative, CCR7-positively selected cells, excluding terminally differentiated effector memory CD45RA+ cells. Libraries were prepared by immunoSEQ multiplex PCR; TCRdb keeps only in-frame clonotypes and omits some of them. This table has about 2.1 million clones, approximately 94% appearing once. The sample taken for sequencing was naive CD8+ T cells from PBMCs. These receptors originate from a man aged 18 to 29 in good health. Some clones in this sample may be carry-over from other donors' samples.

V is TRBV27 and J is TRBJ2-7, with 8 bases aligning to TRBD2. Losses at the gene ends were 2 bases for V and 5 bases for J; bases not matched to a gene: 20. The CDR3 contains 19 residues. Germline assignment: CDR1 MNHEY and CDR2 SMNVEV (reference sequence). The DNA for the CDR3 is TGTGCCAGCAGTTTACGGGGGGGTTATCGCAGCCTGCGAGGAGACGAGCAGTACTTC. It codes for CASSLRGGYRSLRGDEQYF.

The genes are TRBV4-1 and TRBJ2-7; 9 positions match TRBD1. Trimming took 3 bases from V and 4 from J; bases not matched to a gene: 7. In germline, CDR1 is MGHRA, CDR2 YSYEKL. The CDR3 extends over 15 amino acids. CDR3 nucleotides: TGCGCCAGCAGCCAGGGGACAGGGTTAGGATACGAGCAGTACTTC. It translates to CASSQGTGLGYEQYF.

The DNA of the CDR3 is TGTGCCAGCAGCGTAGGCGGGAGGGGAGCGAACACCGGGGAGCTGTTTTTT. Translated: CASSVGGRGANTGELFF. V gene TRBV9 combines with J gene TRBJ2-2; 9 bases line up with TRBD2. From germline, CDR1 is SGDLS and CDR2 YYNGEE. Trimming cost V 0 bases and J 0 bases; bases outside gene matches: 3. The length of the CDR3 is 17 residues. Filled out from reference TRBV9 and TRBJ2-2, the complete variable domain reads DSGVTQTPKHLITATGQRVTLRCSPRSGDLSVYWYQQSLDQGLQFLIQYYNGEERAKGNILERFSAQQFPDLHSELNLSSLELGDSALYFCASSVGGRGANTGELFFGEGSRLTVL.

Here the CDR3 reads CASSPDLGHGISYDTQYF. DNA for the CDR3: TGTGCCAGCAGCCCGGACCTGGGACACGGGATCTCCTACGATACGCAGTATTTT. J is TRBJ2-3 and V is TRBV28, with D possibly matching TRBD1 (6 bases). Germline assignment: CDR1 MDHEN and CDR2 SYDVKM. This CDR3 contains 18 residues. Trimming pared 6 bases from V and 6 bases from J, leaving 28 bases between.

The rearrangement links TRBV30 to TRBJ2-6, with D possibly being TRBD1 or TRBD2 (5 bases each). The CDR3 is 14 amino acids. Germline V gene lookup returns CDR1 GTSNPN and CDR2 SVGIG (reference sequence). V gave up 4 bases and J gave up 4 bases, with 11 bases separating them. The CDR3 is CAWISGTGANVLTF. The DNA of the CDR3 is TGTGCCTGGATATCGGGGACCGGGGCCAACGTCCTGACTTTC.

The chain joins TRBV19 to TRBJ2-7, with 7 positions matching TRBD1. This CDR3 contains 13 residues. Germline CDR1 is LNHDA and CDR2 is SQIVND (reference sequence). Trimming cost V 8 bases and J 2 bases; bases outside gene matches: 6. The CDR3 here is CASCPGQTYEQYF. CDR3 in DNA: TGTGCCAGTTGCCCGGGACAGACCTACGAGCAGTACTTC.

The chain has TRBV29-1 and TRBJ1-1; possible D gene TRBD1, 5 bases. The V gene's germline CDR1 is SQVTM and CDR2 ANQGSEA. With 5 bases removed from V and 1 base from J, the gap between germline ends came to 14 bases. The CDR3 spans 14 residues. CDR3: CSVRVVRENTEAFF. In nucleotides, the CDR3 is TGCAGCGTTCGGGTGGTCAGGGAGAACACTGAAGCTTTCTTT.

The chain links TRBV9 to TRBJ1-3; D unclear. Trimming took 4 bases from V and 3 from J, leaving 11 bases between them. This CDR3 is built from 14 residues. The V gene's germline CDR1 is SGDLS and CDR2 YYNGEE. The CDR3 region has the DNA TGTGCCAGCAGCTCCTACCGTGATGGAAACACCATATATTTT. Amino acid sequence: CASSSYRDGNTIYF.

On this clone itself: Other nucleotide sequences from this sample produce the same CDR3. V is TRBV5-1 and J is TRBJ2-7; D is possibly TRBD2 (5 bases). The V gene lost 0 bases and the J gene lost 2 bases, with 9 bases spanning the gap. CDR3 length: 14 residues. CDR1 SGHRS and CDR2 YFSETQ come from the germline V gene. This CDR3 reads CASSLASSTYEQYF. The DNA of the CDR3 is TGCGCCAGCAGCTTGGCTAGCAGTACCTACGAGCAGTACTTC.

This clone has a single count. The chain uses TRBV28 and TRBJ2-2, with 7 bases aligning to TRBD1. The CDR3 runs 15 residues. V was clipped by 6 bases and J by 1 base; unmatched bases: 5. In germline, CDR1 is MDHEN, CDR2 SYDVKM. CDR3 sequence reads: CASSWTGLNTGELFF. The CDR3 DNA follows: TGTGCCAGCAGCTGGACAGGCCTGAACACCGGGGAGCTGTTTTTT.

This clone has more than one count but fewer than ten. The chain couples TRBV10-1 to TRBJ1-2; TRBD1 aligns across 10 bases. V trimming: 6 bases; J trimming: 0 bases; junction bases outside the gene matches: 7. The germline CDR1 and CDR2 sequences are WNHNN and SYGVQD (reference sequence). The CDR3 contains 16 residues. The CDR3 DNA follows: TGCGCCAGCAGCGGCCCAGGACAGGGGGCTAACTATGGCTACACCTTC. Protein: CASSGPGQGANYGYTF.

This clone appeared once. The chain links TRBV9 to TRBJ1-1; 11 bases agree with TRBD1. The ends lost 3 bases at V and 1 base at J; junction bases unmatched: 8. The CDR3 extends over 17 amino acids. Per the germline V gene, CDR1 is SGDLS and CDR2 is YYNGEE. The CDR3 here is CASSGSGQGVRNTEAFF. Here the CDR3 DNA reads TGTGCCAGCAGCGGCTCGGGACAGGGGGTAAGGAACACTGAAGCTTTCTTT.

V and J are TRBV7-9 and TRBJ1-2; maybe TRBD1 (5 bases). Deletions cut 3 bases from V and 2 bases from J, with 13 bases between. The CDR3 sequence is 15 residues long. The germline gives CDR1 SEHNR, CDR2 FQNEAQ (reference sequence). The CDR3: CASSLTRDPNYGYTF. CDR3 DNA: TGTGCCAGCAGCTTGACCCGGGACCCAAACTATGGCTACACCTTC.

V and J are TRBV4-3 and TRBJ2-7, with D perhaps assigned TRBD1 or TRBD2 (5 bases each). Trimming took 3 bases from V and 3 from J, leaving 15 bases between them. This CDR3 comprises 15 residues. CDR1 is LGHNA and CDR2 is YSLEER in the germline V gene. The CDR3 loop reads CASSQPKGRNYEQYF. CDR3 coding DNA: TGCGCCAGCAGCCAGCCCAAGGGACGGAACTACGAGCAGTACTTC.

The CDR3 nucleotides are TGTGCCAGCAGTTTAACACATCCGGGAATGAACACTGAAGCTTTCTTT. Its translation is CASSLTHPGMNTEAFF. J is TRBJ1-1 and V is TRBV27; D is unclear. The V and J ends lost 2 bases and 0 bases respectively, with 13 bases between them. Looked up from germline, CDR1 is MNHEY and CDR2 is SMNVEV (reference sequence). The CDR3 runs 16 residues.

J is TRBJ1-1 and V is TRBV5-1; no clear D gene. This CDR3 region has 15 residues. V was trimmed by 0 bases and J by 4 bases, leaving 13 bases between them. Germline assignment: CDR1 SGHRS and CDR2 YFSETQ. The CDR3 DNA is TGCGCCAGCAGCTTGGGCCGGGCTACGGGCACTGAAGCTTTCTTT. Its translation: CASSLGRATGTEAFF.

CDR3 DNA: TGTGCCAGCAGCCCCTTTACCAATCAGCCCCAGCATTTT. This translates into CASSPFTNQPQHF. This rearrangement joins TRBV7-2 to TRBJ1-5; D not certain. The V end lost 5 bases, the J end lost 3 bases, and 8 bases lay between the germline ends. This CDR3 spans 13 amino acids. CDR1 is SGHTA, CDR2 FQGNSA, per germline.

The chain uses TRBV19 and TRBJ2-2; 8 bases fit TRBD2. After removal of 5 bases from V and 5 bases from J, the junction contained 13 bases not matched to a gene. CDR1 is LNHDA and CDR2 is SQIVND in the germline V gene (reference sequence). This CDR3 contains 17 residues. The CDR3 DNA reads TGTGCCAGTAGTCTCTCACTAGCGGCCCTGGGTACCGGGGAGCTGTTTTTT. Residues: CASSLSLAALGTGELFF.

The chain carries TRBV2 and TRBJ2-1; D is perhaps TRBD1 (6 bases). CDR3 length equals 14 residues. Germline V gene sequence: CDR1 SNHLY, CDR2 FYNNEI. The ends were cut back, 4 bases at V and 4 bases at J, with 11 bases in the middle. The CDR3 here is CASSVGTYYNEQFF. CDR3 nucleotides: TGTGCCAGCAGTGTTGGGACATATTACAATGAGCAGTTCTTC.

The chain joins TRBV11-2 to TRBJ2-7, with TRBD2 matching 7 bases. The germline CDR1 and CDR2 sequences are SGHAT and FQNNGV. The V segment lost 0 bases and the J segment 3 bases; nucleotides outside the gene matches: 11. The CDR3 contains 17 residues. Here the CDR3 reads CASSLDYRAGVNYEQYF. CDR3 in DNA: TGTGCCAGCAGCTTAGATTATCGGGCGGGAGTCAACTACGAGCAGTACTTC.

The chain combines TRBV15 with TRBJ2-1, with 7 bases that match TRBD2. The length of the CDR3 is 15 residues. Germline V lookup: CDR1 LNHNV, CDR2 YYDKDF (reference sequence). J lost 2 bases, V lost 5 bases, and 6 bases had no gene match. CDR3: CATSEGGRAYNEQFF. Written as DNA, the CDR3 is TGTGCCACCAGCGAGGGAGGGAGAGCCTACAATGAGCAGTTCTTC.

The chain couples TRBV28 to TRBJ2-7, with TRBD1 matching 9 bases. The CDR3 extends over 14 amino acids. Germline CDR1 and CDR2: MDHEN and SYDVKM. Trimming cost V 1 base and J 6 bases; bases outside gene matches: 4. The CDR3 loop is CASSLSGQGPEQYF. CDR3 sequence (DNA): TGTGCCAGCAGTTTATCGGGACAGGGACCCGAGCAGTACTTC.

The chain employs TRBV4-3 and TRBJ2-7, with TRBD2 as a possible D gene (6 bases). Trimming pared 1 base from V and 2 bases from J, leaving 9 bases between. From germline, CDR1 is LGHNA and CDR2 YSLEER. The CDR3 loop spans 14 amino acids. CDR3 bases: TGCGCCAGCAGCCAAGGAGGCGGGACCTACGAGCAGTACTTC. Translating it yields CASSQGGGTYEQYF.

The rearrangement uses TRBV2 and TRBJ2-1, with D possibly being TRBD1 (6 bases). The CDR3 is 14 amino acids. Germline-derived CDR1 and CDR2 are SNHLY and FYNNEI. Trimming took off 8 bases at V and 8 bases at J, with 19 bases between the two ends. DNA for the CDR3: TGTGCCAGCTTTGGGGGCCGGCAGGGCGATGAGCAGTTCTTC. Its protein is CASFGGRQGDEQFF.

This chain connects TRBV6-5 to TRBJ2-2; D gene uncertain. Looked up from germline, CDR1 is MNHEY and CDR2 is SVGAGI. The V and J ends lost 1 base and 2 bases respectively, with 8 bases between them. This CDR3 is 15 amino acids long. The CDR3 bases are TGTGCCAGCAGTTACTTTGTGACAAACACCGGGGAGCTGTTTTTT. As protein: CASSYFVTNTGELFF.

The J gene is TRBJ2-5, the V gene TRBV5-4; D call uncertain. V lost 4 bases, J lost 3 bases, and 7 bases lay in between. This CDR3 is built from 12 residues. In germline, CDR1 is SGHNT, CDR2 YYREEE (reference sequence). The CDR3 protein is CASSPGKETQYF. The CDR3 DNA is TGTGCCAGCAGCCCCGGCAAAGAGACCCAGTACTTC.

This chain uses TRBV2 with TRBJ1-1; D not resolved. The CDR3 contains 16 residues. The germline V gene encodes CDR1 SNHLY and CDR2 FYNNEI. Trimming removed 10 bases at V and 0 bases at J, with 21 bases between. The CDR3 nucleotides read TGTGCCATCCTATCGGAGTCGGACTTCTTGAACACTGAAGCTTTCTTT. It is translated as CAILSESDFLNTEAFF. The full variable domain, in which reference TRBV2 and TRBJ1-1 provide the parts outside the CDR3, is EPEVTQTPSHQVTQMGQEVILRCVPISNHLYFYWYRQILGQKVEFLVSFYNNEISEKSEIFDDQFSVERPDGSNFTLKIRSTKLEDSAMYFCAILSESDFLNTEAFFGQGTRLTVV.

This chain joins TRBV5-8 and TRBJ2-2; D is perhaps TRBD2 (6 bases). CDR3 length: 16 amino acids. V lost 7 bases, J lost 4 bases, and 20 bases lay in between. Germline CDR1 is SGHTS and CDR2 is YDEGEE. In DNA, the CDR3 is TGTGCCAGCTCGACGAAACACCCCGGGAGCACCGGGGAGCTGTTTTTT. It translates to CASSTKHPGSTGELFF.

This chain links TRBV10-3 with TRBJ1-3; D is undetermined. Germline values: CDR1 ENHRY, CDR2 SYGVKD. Trimming left V 3 bases short and J 0 bases short, with 9 bases between. The CDR3 consists of 15 residues. The CDR3 loop reads CAISDKESSGNTIYF. DNA of the CDR3: TGTGCCATCAGTGATAAAGAATCCTCTGGAAACACCATATATTTT.

The chain combines TRBV7-9 with TRBJ2-2, with a weak D call TRBD2 (6 bases). CDR1 is SEHNR, CDR2 FQNEAQ, per germline (reference sequence). CDR3 length: 16 amino acids. Trimming removed 5 bases at V and 4 bases at J, with 17 bases between. The CDR3 sequence is CASSLNRGFITGELFF. The CDR3 nucleotides read TGTGCCAGCAGCCTCAATCGGGGGTTCATCACCGGGGAGCTGTTTTTT.

This clone has more than one count but fewer than ten. The chain combines TRBV19 with TRBJ1-5; D not resolved. Germline CDR1 reads LNHDA; CDR2 reads SQIVND (reference sequence). There are 13 residues in the CDR3. The V gene lost 7 bases and the J gene lost 4 bases, with 11 bases spanning the gap. DNA of the CDR3: TGTGCCAGTAATGACATGGCTAATCAGCCCCAGCATTTT. Amino acids: CASNDMANQPQHF.

The chain uses TRBV7-8 and TRBJ1-2; TRBD1 might be the D (5 bases). Germline CDR1 reads SGHVS; CDR2 reads FQNEAQ. This CDR3 is built from 13 residues. Trimming removed 3 bases at V and 5 bases at J, with 10 bases between. In DNA form, the CDR3 reads TGTGCCAGCAGCTTCGGGACTGAGTATGGCTACACCTTC. Encoded protein: CASSFGTEYGYTF.